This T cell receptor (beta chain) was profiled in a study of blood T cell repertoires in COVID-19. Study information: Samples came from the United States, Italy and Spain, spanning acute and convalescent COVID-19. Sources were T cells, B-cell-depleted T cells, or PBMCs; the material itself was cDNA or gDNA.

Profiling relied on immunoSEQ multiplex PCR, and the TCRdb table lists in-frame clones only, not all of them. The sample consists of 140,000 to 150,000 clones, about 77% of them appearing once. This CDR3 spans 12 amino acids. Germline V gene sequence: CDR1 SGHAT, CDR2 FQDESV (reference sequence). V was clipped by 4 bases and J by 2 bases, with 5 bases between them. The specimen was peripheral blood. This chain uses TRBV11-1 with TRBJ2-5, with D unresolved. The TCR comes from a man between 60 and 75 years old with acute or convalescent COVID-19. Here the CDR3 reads CASSSGQETQYF. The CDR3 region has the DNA TGTGCCAGCAGCTCCGGGCAAGAGACCCAGTACTTC.